This T cell receptor beta chain is drawn from a study of regulatory T cells in long-lasting Graves disease. Study details: Newly diagnosed Graves' patients took antithyroid drugs under 3 months.

Time point: newly diagnosed GD, antithyroid drugs for less than 3 months. The TCR library used RNA extracted from PBMCs. Investigators prepared the TCR beta libraries by applying iRepertoire HTBI primers and Arm-PCR of CDR3 regions. Using its own MiXCR run on the multiplex PCR reads, TCRdb lists one record per CDR3 protein. This table holds roughly 560,000 distinct CDR3 sequences, around 15% found once. The V segment lost 0 bases and the J segment 4 bases; nucleotides outside the gene matches: 6. This CDR3 is 15 amino acids long. Germline lookup yields CDR1 SGDLS and CDR2 YYNGEE. Study-level points and caveats: Persistent disease preferred TRBV28, TRBJ1-2 and TRBJ2-5; new disease, TRBV20-1 and TRBJ2-1.

On this clonotype: Its target is not known.

This same sample was also taken into another study, of T cells in Graves' hyperthyroidism and ophthalmopathy. That report adds: Patients aged 18 to 65 with hyperthyroidism were newly diagnosed, with duration under 2 months.

The sequence came from a woman aged 40 to 65 with Graves disease. V usage is TRBV9 and J usage is TRBJ2-7, with TRBD2 identical over 8 bases. This specimen was peripheral blood mononuclear cells (PBMCs), taken at new diagnosis, from a patient treated with antithyroid drugs. CDR3 nucleotides: TGTGCCAGCAGCGTAGTCCCGGGGGGGCTTTACGAGCAGTACTTC. Residues: CASSVVPGGLYEQYF.